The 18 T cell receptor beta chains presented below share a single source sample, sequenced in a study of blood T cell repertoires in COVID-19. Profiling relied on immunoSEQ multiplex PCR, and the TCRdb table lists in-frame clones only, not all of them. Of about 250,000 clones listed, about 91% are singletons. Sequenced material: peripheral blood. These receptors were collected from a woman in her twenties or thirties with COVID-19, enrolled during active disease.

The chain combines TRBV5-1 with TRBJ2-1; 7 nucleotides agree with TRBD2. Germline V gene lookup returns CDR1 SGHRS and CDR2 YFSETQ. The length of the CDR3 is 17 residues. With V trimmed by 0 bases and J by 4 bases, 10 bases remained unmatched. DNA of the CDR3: TGCGCCAGCAGCTTGGCCCAAGCGGGGAGCAGGTACAATGAGCAGTTCTTC. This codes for CASSLAQAGSRYNEQFF.

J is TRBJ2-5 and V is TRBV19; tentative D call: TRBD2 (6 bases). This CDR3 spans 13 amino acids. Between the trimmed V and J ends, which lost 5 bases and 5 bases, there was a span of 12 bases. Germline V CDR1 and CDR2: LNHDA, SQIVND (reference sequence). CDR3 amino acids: CASSPRRGETQYF. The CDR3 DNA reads TGTGCCAGTAGTCCCAGGAGGGGTGAGACCCAGTACTTC.

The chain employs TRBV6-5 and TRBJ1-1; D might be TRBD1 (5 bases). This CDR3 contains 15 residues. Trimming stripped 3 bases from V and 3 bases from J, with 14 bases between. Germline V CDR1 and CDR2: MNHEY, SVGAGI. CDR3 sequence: CASSYLRGRYTEAFF. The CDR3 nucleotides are TGTGCCAGCAGTTATTTGCGGGGGAGGTACACTGAAGCTTTCTTT.

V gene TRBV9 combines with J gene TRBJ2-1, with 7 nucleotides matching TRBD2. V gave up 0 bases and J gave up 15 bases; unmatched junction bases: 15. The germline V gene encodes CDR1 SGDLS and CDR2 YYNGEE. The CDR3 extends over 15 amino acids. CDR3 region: CASSVGEGYRDRTFF. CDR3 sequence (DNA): TGTGCCAGCAGCGTAGGGGAGGGTTACCGGGACCGGACGTTCTTC. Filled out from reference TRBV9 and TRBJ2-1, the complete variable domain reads DSGVTQTPKHLITATGQRVTLRCSPRSGDLSVYWYQQSLDQGLQFLIQYYNGEERAKGNILERFSAQQFPDLHSELNLSSLELGDSALYFCASSVGEGYRDRTFFGPGTRLTVL.

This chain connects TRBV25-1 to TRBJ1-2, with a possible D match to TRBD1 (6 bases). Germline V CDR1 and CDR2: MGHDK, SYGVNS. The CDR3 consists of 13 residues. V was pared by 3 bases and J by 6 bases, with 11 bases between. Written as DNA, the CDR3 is TGTGCCAGCAGTGACGTGAGGACAGATGGCTACACCTTC. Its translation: CASSDVRTDGYTF.

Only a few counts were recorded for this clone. In DNA, the CDR3 is TGTGCCACCAGTGATACCGATGCCGGGACAGACTATGAAAAACTGTTTTTT. This gives the protein CATSDTDAGTDYEKLFF. The chain joins TRBV24-1 to TRBJ1-4; TRBD1 aligns across 7 bases. The CDR3 is 17 residues long. V was pared by 3 bases and J by 6 bases, with 12 bases of the junction left unmatched. Germline assignment: CDR1 KGHDR and CDR2 SFDVKD.

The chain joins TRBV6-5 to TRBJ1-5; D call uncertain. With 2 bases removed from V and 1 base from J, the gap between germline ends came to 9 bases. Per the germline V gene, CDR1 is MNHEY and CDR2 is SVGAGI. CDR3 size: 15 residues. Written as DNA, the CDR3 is TGTGCCAGCAGTTACGTAAGAGGGAGCAATCAGCCCCAGCATTTT. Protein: CASSYVRGSNQPQHF.

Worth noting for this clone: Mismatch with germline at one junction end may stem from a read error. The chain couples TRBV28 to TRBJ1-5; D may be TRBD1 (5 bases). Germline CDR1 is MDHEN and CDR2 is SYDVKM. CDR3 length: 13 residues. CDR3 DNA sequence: TGTGCCAGCAGTTTTTCAGGGAATCAGCTCCAGCATTTT. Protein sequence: CASSFSGNQLQHF.

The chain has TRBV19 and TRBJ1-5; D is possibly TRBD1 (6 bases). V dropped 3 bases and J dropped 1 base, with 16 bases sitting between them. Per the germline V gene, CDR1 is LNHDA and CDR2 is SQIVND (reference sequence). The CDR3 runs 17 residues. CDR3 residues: CASSIGHSTGSNQPQHF. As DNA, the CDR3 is TGTGCCAGTAGTATTGGACACTCAACAGGGAGCAATCAGCCCCAGCATTTT.

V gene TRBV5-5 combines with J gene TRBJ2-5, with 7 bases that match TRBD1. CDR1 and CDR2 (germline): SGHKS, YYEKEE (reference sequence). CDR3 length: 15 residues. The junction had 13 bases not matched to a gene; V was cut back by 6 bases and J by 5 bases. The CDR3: CASTILTGLVETQYF. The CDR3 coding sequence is TGTGCCAGCACCATCCTGACAGGGTTGGTGGAGACCCAGTACTTC. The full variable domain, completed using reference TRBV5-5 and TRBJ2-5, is DAGVTQSPTHLIKTRGQQVTLRCSPISGHKSVSWYQQVLGQGPQFIFQYYEKEERGRGNFPDRFSARQFPNYSSELNVNALLLGDSALYLCASTILTGLVETQYFGPGTRLLVL.

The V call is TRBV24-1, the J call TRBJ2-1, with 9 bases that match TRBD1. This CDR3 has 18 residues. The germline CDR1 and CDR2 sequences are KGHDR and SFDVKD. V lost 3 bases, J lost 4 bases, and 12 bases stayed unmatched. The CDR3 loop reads CATSDPSQGALGYNEQFF. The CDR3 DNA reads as TGTGCCACCAGTGATCCCTCACAGGGGGCCCTTGGGTACAATGAGCAGTTCTTC.

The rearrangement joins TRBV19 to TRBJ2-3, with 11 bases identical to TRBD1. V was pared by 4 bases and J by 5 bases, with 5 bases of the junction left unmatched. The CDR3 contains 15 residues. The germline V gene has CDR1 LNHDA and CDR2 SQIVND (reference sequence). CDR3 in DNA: TGTGCCAGTAGTACGTCCGGGACAGGGGGAGATACGCAGTATTTT. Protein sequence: CASSTSGTGGDTQYF.

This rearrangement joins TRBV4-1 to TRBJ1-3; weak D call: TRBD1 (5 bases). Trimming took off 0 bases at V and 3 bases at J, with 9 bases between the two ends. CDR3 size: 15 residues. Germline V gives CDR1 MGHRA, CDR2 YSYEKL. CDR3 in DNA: TGCGCCAGCAGCCAAGAGGGGACTAGTGGAAACACCATATATTTT. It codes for CASSQEGTSGNTIYF.

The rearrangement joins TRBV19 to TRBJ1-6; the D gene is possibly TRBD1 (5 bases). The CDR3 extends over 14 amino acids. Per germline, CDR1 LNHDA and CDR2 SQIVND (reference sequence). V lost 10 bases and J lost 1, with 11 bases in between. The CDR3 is CATRGESYNSPLHF. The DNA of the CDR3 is TGTGCCACCCGGGGGGAGTCCTATAATTCACCCCTCCACTTT.

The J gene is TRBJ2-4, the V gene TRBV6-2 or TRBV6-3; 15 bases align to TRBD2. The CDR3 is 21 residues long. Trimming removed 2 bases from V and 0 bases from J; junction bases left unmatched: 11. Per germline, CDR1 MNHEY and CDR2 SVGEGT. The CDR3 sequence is CASSYPGGTSGGPVAKNIQYF. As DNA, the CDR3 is TGTGCCAGCAGTTACCCTGGAGGGACTAGCGGGGGGCCGGTAGCCAAAAACATTCAGTACTTC.

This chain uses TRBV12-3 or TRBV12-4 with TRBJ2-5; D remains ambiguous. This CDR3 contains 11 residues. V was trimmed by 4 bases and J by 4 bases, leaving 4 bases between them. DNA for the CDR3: TGTGCCAGCAGTTCTAGAGAGACCCAGTACTTC. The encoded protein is CASSSRETQYF.

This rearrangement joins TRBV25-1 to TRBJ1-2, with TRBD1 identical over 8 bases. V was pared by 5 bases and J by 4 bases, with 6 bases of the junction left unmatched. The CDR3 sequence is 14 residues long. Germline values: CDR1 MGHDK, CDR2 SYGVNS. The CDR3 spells CASSKDRAGYGYTF. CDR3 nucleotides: TGTGCCAGCAGTAAGGACAGGGCGGGCTATGGCTACACCTTC.

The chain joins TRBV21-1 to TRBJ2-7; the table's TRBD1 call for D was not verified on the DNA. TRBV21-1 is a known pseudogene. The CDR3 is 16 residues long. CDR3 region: CASSGVRGRPSYEQYF. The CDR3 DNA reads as TGTGCCAGCAGCGGGGTCAGGGGAAGACCCTCCTACGAGCAGTACTTC.